This record covers a single T cell receptor (beta chain). These data come from a study of post-analysis software for immune sequencing data. Background on the study: Secondary progressive, relapsing-remitting and progressive-relapsing multiple sclerosis were among the included disease courses.

Researchers reported that TCR beta cDNA libraries carried unique molecular identifiers. TCRdb fed the PCR reads into MiXCR, producing one record per CDR3 protein. The sample lists 450,000 to 700,000 distinct CDR3 sequences, around 40% occurring once. The sequencing sample was made of blood. The clonotype was recovered from a girl aged 10 to 17 with multiple sclerosis.

CDR3 in amino acids: CAGTSGGGNEQFF. CDR3 DNA sequence: TGTGCCGGGACTAGCGGGGGAGGCAATGAGCAGTTCTTC. The rearrangement joins TRBV7-2 to TRBJ2-1; 14 bases are a match to TRBD2. Looked up from germline, CDR1 is SGHTA and CDR2 is FQGNSA. The CDR3 runs to 13 residues. Trimming at V came to 11 bases and at J to 6 bases, leaving 3 bases not matched to a gene.